These 28 T cell receptor beta chains share one sample of origin, sequenced in a study of T cells expressing NK-cell markers. TCRdb re-called the 5' RACE reads; one entry per CDR3 protein, DNA not given. The sample totals roughly 450,000 distinct CDR3 sequences. Specimen: blood T cells: a sorted CD56 or NKG2C T cell subset, CD4+ or CD8+ T cells, or bulk PBMC T cells (not recorded which). Source of these receptors: a woman in her forties or fifties in good health.

This chain uses TRBV12-3 or TRBV12-4 with TRBJ2-2; TCRdb proposes TRBD2, but this gene call is untestable without DNA. The CDR3 covers 15 residues. The CDR3 loop reads CASKEAGLDTGELFF.

This rearrangement joins TRBV20-1 to TRBJ2-5; TCRdb's D call of TRBD2 is untestable without DNA. This CDR3 has 12 amino acids. In germline, CDR1 is DFQATT, CDR2 SNEGSKA (reference sequence). CDR3 sequence reads: CSGRQDQETQYF.

This chain uses TRBV11-3 with TRBJ2-1. Germline V lookup: CDR1 SGHNT, CDR2 YENEEA. CDR3 length: 13 amino acids. Here the CDR3 reads CASSLGPMDEQFF.

The chain is built from TRBV3-1 and TRBJ2-3; TCRdb selects TRBD1, and the lack of DNA leaves this call unchecked. This CDR3 region has 15 residues. Germline loops: CDR1 LGHDT, CDR2 YNNKEL (reference sequence). CDR3: CASSLGQGSADTQYF.

The genes are TRBV29-1 and TRBJ2-7; TCRdb selects TRBD1, and the lack of DNA leaves this call unchecked. The CDR3 has 16 amino acids. The germline V gene encodes CDR1 SQVTM and CDR2 ANQGSEA. CDR3 sequence reads: CSVGSLQGLSSYEQYF.

This chain joins TRBV21-1 and TRBJ2-7; TCRdb returns TRBD2, unconfirmable since there is no DNA. TRBV21-1 is a pseudogene segment. The CDR3 covers 21 residues. The CDR3 here is CASRGSVLRRDYRKCAYEQYF.

This chain joins TRBV24-1 and TRBJ2-2; as DNA is missing, the TRBD1 call by TCRdb cannot be tested. The CDR3 runs to 14 residues. Germline CDR1 KGHDR, CDR2 SFDVKD. This CDR3 reads CATGTPGNTGELFF.

The rearrangement joins TRBV9 to TRBJ1-1; TCRdb designates TRBD1, a call that cannot be tested without DNA. CDR1 and CDR2 from the germline V gene are SGDLS and YYNGEE. This CDR3 spans 15 amino acids. CDR3 in amino acids: CASSVGPDSAFEAFF. The variable domain in full, completed from reference TRBV9 and TRBJ1-1, reads DSGVTQTPKHLITATGQRVTLRCSPRSGDLSVYWYQQSLDQGLQFLIQYYNGEERAKGNILERFSAQQFPDLHSELNLSSLELGDSALYFCASSVGPDSAFEAFFGQGTRLTVV.

The genes are TRBV9 and TRBJ2-7. Germline CDR1 reads SGDLS; CDR2 reads YYNGEE. CDR3 length: 14 amino acids. The CDR3 is CASSVASFSYEQYF.

J is TRBJ1-6 and V is TRBV5-1; TCRdb reports TRBD1, a call that lacks DNA to check it against. This CDR3 region has 17 residues. Germline CDR1 is SGHRS and CDR2 is YFSETQ. The CDR3 reads CASSLEGTGGYDSPLHF. The whole variable domain, remainder taken from reference TRBV5-1 and TRBJ1-6, is KAGVTQTPRYLIKTRGQQVTLSCSPISGHRSVSWYQQTPGQGLQFLFEYFSETQRNKGNFPGRFSGRQFSNSRSEMNVSTLELGDSALYLCASSLEGTGGYDSPLHFGNGTRLTVT.

This chain connects TRBV4-1 to TRBJ1-1. The CDR3 length is 14 residues. Germline CDR1 reads MGHRA; CDR2 reads YSYEKL. CDR3 region: CASSQPLMNTEAFF.

The genes are TRBV7-7 and TRBJ2-5; TCRdb's D call of TRBD2 is untestable without DNA. Germline V lookup: CDR1 SSHAT, CDR2 FNYEAQ (reference sequence). The CDR3 loop spans 15 amino acids. CDR3 region: CASSLREGLKETQYF.

CDR3 loop: CSARVQGVANTEAFF. The J gene is TRBJ1-1, the V gene TRBV20-1; TCRdb returns TRBD1, unconfirmable since there is no DNA. The CDR3 has 15 residues. The V gene's germline CDR1 is DFQATT and CDR2 SNEGSKA (reference sequence).

The chain couples TRBV14 to TRBJ2-1; the TCRdb call, TRBD2, lacks DNA for checking. This CDR3 is built from 17 residues. Germline V lookup: CDR1 SGHDN, CDR2 FVKESK. CDR3 sequence: CASSQVRAQATYNEQFF.

The chain has TRBV4-1 and TRBJ2-5; TCRdb lists TRBD2, though no DNA is available to test this call. Germline V lookup: CDR1 MGHRA, CDR2 YSYEKL. The CDR3 spans 17 residues. The CDR3: CASSQGGFAGDWETQYF.

The V call is TRBV4-1, the J call TRBJ1-2; TCRdb's D call of TRBD1 is untestable without DNA. From germline, CDR1 is MGHRA and CDR2 YSYEKL. The CDR3 totals 14 residues. CDR3 region: CASSQMAQGGGYTF.

The chain links TRBV4-1 to TRBJ2-7; TCRdb designates TRBD2, a call that cannot be tested without DNA. The CDR3 loop spans 16 amino acids. Germline values: CDR1 MGHRA, CDR2 YSYEKL. CDR3 region: CASRGAGLAGTYEQYF.

V usage is TRBV12-3 or TRBV12-4 and J usage is TRBJ1-1; checking the TCRdb D call of TRBD1 is not possible without DNA. This CDR3 has 13 residues. CDR3 loop: CASSFVGGREAFF.

The V gene is TRBV5-1, the J gene TRBJ2-5; TCRdb selects TRBD2, and the lack of DNA leaves this call unchecked. The CDR3 length is 15 residues. CDR1 is SGHRS, CDR2 YFSETQ, per germline. The CDR3 is CASSLAGVKSGTQYF.

The chain links TRBV4-1 to TRBJ2-7; lacking DNA, the TRBD2 call made by TCRdb goes unchecked. The V gene's germline CDR1 is MGHRA and CDR2 YSYEKL. This CDR3 contains 15 residues. This chain's CDR3 is CASSRGGGTTGEQYF.

The chain carries TRBV7-3 and TRBJ2-3; TCRdb picks TRBD2, but there is no DNA to check that call. The CDR3 spans 14 residues. Germline loops: CDR1 SGHTA, CDR2 FQGTGA. Here the CDR3 reads CASGPGLTENTQYF.

The chain combines TRBV4-1 with TRBJ2-3. CDR1 and CDR2 from the germline V gene are MGHRA and YSYEKL. This CDR3 contains 13 residues. The CDR3 protein is CASLSTITDTQYF.

The chain is built from TRBV2 and TRBJ2-3; the D call from TCRdb, TRBD1, cannot be confirmed without DNA. Germline V lookup: CDR1 SNHLY, CDR2 FYNNEI. The CDR3 runs to 15 residues. The CDR3 is CAGRVGQGATDTQYF.

V gene TRBV10-3 combines with J gene TRBJ2-3; TCRdb selects TRBD2, and the lack of DNA leaves this call unchecked. CDR1 and CDR2 (germline): ENHRY, SYGVKD. The CDR3 runs to 14 residues. CDR3 sequence reads: CAIRRLAEGDTQYF.

V is TRBV29-1 and J is TRBJ2-6; TCRdb's D call of TRBD2 is untestable without DNA. The V gene's germline CDR1 is SQVTM and CDR2 ANQGSEA. The CDR3 spans 17 residues. The CDR3 spells CSVRTSSEIDGANVLTF.

The chain has TRBV20-1 and TRBJ2-1. The CDR3 length is 14 residues. Looked up from germline, CDR1 is DFQATT and CDR2 is SNEGSKA (reference sequence). This CDR3 is CSASHSVWLHEQFF.

V usage is TRBV5-1 and J usage is TRBJ1-2. The V gene's germline CDR1 is SGHRS and CDR2 YFSETQ. CDR3 length equals 13 residues. This chain's CDR3 is CASSLFGSYGYTF.

The V gene is TRBV14, the J gene TRBJ2-7. The CDR3 is 12 amino acids. CDR1 and CDR2 from the germline V gene are SGHDN and FVKESK. CDR3 in amino acids: CASSQGAPKQYF.